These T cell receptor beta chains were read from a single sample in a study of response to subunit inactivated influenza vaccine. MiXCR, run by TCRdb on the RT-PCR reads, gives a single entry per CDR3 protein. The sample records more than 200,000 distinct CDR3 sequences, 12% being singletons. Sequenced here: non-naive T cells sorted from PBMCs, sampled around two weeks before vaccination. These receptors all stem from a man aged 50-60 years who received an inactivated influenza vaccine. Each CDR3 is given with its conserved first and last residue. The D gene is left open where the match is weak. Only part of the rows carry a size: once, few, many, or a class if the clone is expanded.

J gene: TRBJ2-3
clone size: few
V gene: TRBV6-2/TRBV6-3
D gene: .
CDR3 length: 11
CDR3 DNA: TGTGCCAGCAGCCTTTCTTATACGCAGTATTTT
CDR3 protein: CASSLSYTQYF

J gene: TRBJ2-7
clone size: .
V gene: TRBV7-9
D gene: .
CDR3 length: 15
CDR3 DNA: TGTGCCAGCAGCGCCGAGAGACAGCCTACCTACGAGCAGTACTTC
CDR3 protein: CASSAERQPTYEQYF

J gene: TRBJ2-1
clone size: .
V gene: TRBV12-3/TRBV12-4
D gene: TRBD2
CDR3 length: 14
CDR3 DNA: TGTGCCAGCGTAATTAGCGGGGACTACAATGATCAGTTCTTC
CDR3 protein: CASVISGDYNDQFF

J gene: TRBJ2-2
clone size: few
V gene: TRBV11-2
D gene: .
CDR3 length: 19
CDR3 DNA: TGTGCCAGCAACCAAAGAGCCGGAATGGGCGACACTAAGACCGGGGAGCTGTTTTTT
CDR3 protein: CASNQRAGMGDTKTGELFF

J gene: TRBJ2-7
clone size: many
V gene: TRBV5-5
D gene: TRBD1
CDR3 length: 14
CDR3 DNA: TGTGCCAGCAGCTTGGCGGCAGGGGGCTACGAGCAGTACTTC
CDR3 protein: CASSLAAGGYEQYF

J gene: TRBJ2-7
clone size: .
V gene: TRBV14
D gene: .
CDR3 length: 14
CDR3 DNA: TGTGCCAGCAGCCAAGATCAAGGGTCCTACGAGCAGTACTTC
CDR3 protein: CASSQDQGSYEQYF

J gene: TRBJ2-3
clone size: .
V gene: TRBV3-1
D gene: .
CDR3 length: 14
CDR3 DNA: TGTGCCAGCAGCCCCCTATCGAGCACAGATACGCAGTATTTT
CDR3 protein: CASSPLSSTDTQYF

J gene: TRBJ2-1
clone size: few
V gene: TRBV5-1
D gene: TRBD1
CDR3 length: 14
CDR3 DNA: TGCGCCAGCAGCTTAGAAGACAGGGCTCATGAGCAGTTCTTC
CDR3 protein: CASSLEDRAHEQFF

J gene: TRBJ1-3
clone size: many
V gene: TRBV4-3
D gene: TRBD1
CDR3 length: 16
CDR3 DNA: TGCGCCAGCAGCCACGATGCGACAGGGACTGGAAACACCATATATTTT
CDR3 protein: CASSHDATGTGNTIYF

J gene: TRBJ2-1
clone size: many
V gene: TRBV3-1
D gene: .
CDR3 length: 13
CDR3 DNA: TGTGCCAGCAGTAACAGGGAGTTTAATGAGCAGTTCTTC
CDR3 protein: CASSNREFNEQFF

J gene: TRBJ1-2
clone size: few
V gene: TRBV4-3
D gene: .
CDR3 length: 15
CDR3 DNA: TGCGCCAGCAGCCAGCCGGGGACTTCTCGCTATGGCTACACCTTC
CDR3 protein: CASSQPGTSRYGYTF

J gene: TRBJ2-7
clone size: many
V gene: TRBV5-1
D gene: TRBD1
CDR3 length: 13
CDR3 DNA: TGCGCCAGCGGCCAGGGGGCCGCCTACGAGCAGTACTTC
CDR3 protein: CASGQGAAYEQYF

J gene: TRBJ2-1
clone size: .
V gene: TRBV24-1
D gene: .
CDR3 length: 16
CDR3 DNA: TGTGCCACCAGTGATTCTAGAGCGAGGAACCGAAGACAGCAGTTCTTC
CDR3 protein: CATSDSRARNRRQQFF

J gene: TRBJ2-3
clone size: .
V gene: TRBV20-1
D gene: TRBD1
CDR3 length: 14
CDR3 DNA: TGCAGTGCTAGGAAGGGGGCCGGCACAGATACGCAGTATTTT
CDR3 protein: CSARKGAGTDTQYF

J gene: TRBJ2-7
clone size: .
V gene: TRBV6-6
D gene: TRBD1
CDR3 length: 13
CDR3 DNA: TGTGCCATACGCGGGACAGGGGGCTCCGAGCAGTACTTC
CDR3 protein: CAIRGTGGSEQYF

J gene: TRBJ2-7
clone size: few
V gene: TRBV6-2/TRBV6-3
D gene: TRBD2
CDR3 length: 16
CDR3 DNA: TGTGCCAGCCGAAATGGCGGGACTAGCGGGGGTTACGAGCAGTACTTC
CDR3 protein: CASRNGGTSGGYEQYF

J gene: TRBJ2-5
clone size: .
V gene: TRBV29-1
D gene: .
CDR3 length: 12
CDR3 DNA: TGCAGCGTTCATCAAATGGGAGAGACCCAGTACTTC
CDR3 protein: CSVHQMGETQYF

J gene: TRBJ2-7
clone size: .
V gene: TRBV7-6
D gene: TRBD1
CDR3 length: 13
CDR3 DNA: TGTGCCAGCACCATGGGACAGTTCTACGAGCAGTACTTC
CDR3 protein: CASTMGQFYEQYF

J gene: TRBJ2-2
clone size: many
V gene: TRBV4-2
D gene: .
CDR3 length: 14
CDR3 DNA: TGTGCCAGCAGCCAAGATTACCTAGCGGGGGAGCTGTTTTTT
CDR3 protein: CASSQDYLAGELFF

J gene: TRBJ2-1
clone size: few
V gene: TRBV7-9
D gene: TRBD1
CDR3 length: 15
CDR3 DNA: TGTGCCAGCAGCTTAACTGGGACAGGGGGTTCGGAGCAGTTCTTC
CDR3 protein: CASSLTGTGGSEQFF

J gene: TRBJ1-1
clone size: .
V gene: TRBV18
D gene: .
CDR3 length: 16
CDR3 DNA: TGTGCCAGCTCACCACTGTCGGACATGGTGAACACTGAAGCTTTCTTT
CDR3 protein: CASSPLSDMVNTEAFF

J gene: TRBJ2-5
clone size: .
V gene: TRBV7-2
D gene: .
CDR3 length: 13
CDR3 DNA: TGTGCCAGCACGGTCGGGACACAAGAGACCCAGTACTTC
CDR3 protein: CASTVGTQETQYF

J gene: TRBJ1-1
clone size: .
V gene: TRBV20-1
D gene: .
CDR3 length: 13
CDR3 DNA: TGCAGTGCTAGTCGGGGTGGGAACACTGAAGCTTTCTTT
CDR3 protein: CSASRGGNTEAFF

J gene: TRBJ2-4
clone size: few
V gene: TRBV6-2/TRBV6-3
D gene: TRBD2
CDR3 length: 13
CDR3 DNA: TGTGCCAGCAGTGGCCGACTAGCGGACATTCAGTACTTC
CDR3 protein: CASSGRLADIQYF

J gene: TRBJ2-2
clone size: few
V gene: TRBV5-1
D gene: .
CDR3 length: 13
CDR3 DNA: TGCGCCAGCAGCCCTCACGAGACCGGGGAGCTGTTTTTT
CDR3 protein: CASSPHETGELFF

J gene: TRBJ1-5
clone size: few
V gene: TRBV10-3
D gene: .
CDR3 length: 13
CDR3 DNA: TGTGCCACAGGTCAGGAGGCCAATCAGCCCCAGCATTTT
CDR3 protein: CATGQEANQPQHF

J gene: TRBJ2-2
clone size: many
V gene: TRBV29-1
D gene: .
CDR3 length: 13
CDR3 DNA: TGCAGCGTTCTCTTTTGGGGGGGCCGGGAGCTGTTTTTT
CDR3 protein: CSVLFWGGRELFF

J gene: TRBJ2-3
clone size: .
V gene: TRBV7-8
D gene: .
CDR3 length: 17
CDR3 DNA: TGTGCCAGCAGCCCGATCGGGGGAAGTCCCGGCACAGATACGCAGTATTTT
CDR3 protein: CASSPIGGSPGTDTQYF

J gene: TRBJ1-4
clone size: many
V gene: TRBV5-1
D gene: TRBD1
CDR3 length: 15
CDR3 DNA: TGCGCCAGCAGCTTGGTTCCGGGACAGAATGAAAAACTGTTTTTT
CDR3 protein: CASSLVPGQNEKLFF

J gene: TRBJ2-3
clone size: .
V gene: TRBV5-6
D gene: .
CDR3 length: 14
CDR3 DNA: TGTGCCAGCAGCTCAGGACTCCCCACAGATACGCAGTATTTT
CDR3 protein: CASSSGLPTDTQYF

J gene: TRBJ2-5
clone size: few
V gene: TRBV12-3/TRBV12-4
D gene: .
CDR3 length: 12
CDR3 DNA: TGTGCCAGCAGTTTCGTCTGGCAGACCCAGTACTTC
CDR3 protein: CASSFVWQTQYF

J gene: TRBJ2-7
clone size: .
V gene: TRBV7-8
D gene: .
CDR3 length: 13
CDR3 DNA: TGTGCCAGCACCGGGAGAATTCCCTACGAGCAGTACTTC
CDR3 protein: CASTGRIPYEQYF

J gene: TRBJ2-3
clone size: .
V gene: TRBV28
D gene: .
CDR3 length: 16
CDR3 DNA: TGTGCCAGCCCCCCCGAAGGGGGGCGGAGCACAGATACGCAGTATTTT
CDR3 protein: CASPPEGGRSTDTQYF

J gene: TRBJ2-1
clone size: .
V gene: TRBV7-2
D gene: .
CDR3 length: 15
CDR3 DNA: TGTGCCAGCAGCGAAAGGGGGTTGATGGGCAATGAGCAGTTCTTC
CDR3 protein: CASSERGLMGNEQFF

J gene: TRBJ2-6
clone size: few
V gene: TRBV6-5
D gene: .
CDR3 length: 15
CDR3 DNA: TGTGCCAGCAGTCACCGGACCTCTGGGGCCAACGTCCTGACTTTC
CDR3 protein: CASSHRTSGANVLTF

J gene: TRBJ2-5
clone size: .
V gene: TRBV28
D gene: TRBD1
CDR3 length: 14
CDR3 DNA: TGTGCCAGCAGTTTTGGGGACAGGGTGGAGACCCAGTACTTC
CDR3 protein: CASSFGDRVETQYF

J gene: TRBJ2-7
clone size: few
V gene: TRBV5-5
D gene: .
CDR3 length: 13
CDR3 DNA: TGTGCCAGCAGCTCCCAGAGCTCCTACGAGCAGTACTTC
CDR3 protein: CASSSQSSYEQYF

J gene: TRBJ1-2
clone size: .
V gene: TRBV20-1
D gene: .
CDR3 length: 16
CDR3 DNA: TGCAGTGCTAGAGAAGATCATCACGGAGGTCACTATGGCTACACCTTC
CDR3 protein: CSAREDHHGGHYGYTF

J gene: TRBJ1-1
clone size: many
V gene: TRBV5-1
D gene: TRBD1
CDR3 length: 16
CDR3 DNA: TGCGCCAGCAGCTTGGTCGCAGGGGGCTTTCTCGCTGAAGCTTTCTTT
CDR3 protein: CASSLVAGGFLAEAFF

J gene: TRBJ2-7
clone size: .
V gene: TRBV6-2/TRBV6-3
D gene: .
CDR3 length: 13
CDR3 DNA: TGTGCCAGCGCCCCGGGATTAACCTACGAGCAGTACTTC
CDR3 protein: CASAPGLTYEQYF

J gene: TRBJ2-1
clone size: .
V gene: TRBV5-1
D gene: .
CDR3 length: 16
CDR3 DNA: TGCGCCAGCAGCTTGGTGGCTAGCCTATCCTACAATGAGCAGTTCTTC
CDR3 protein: CASSLVASLSYNEQFF

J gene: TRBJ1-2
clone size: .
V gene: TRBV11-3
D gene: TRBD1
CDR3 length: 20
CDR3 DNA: TGTGCCAGCAAGGGGGCTCGCGCGGTGGCATCGACAGCCTCTAACTATGGCTACACCTTC
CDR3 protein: CASKGARAVASTASNYGYTF

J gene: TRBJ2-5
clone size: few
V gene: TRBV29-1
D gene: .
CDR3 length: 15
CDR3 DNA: TGCAGCGTCAGGATGGGAGGGGGACCGCAAGAGACCCAGTACTTC
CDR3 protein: CSVRMGGGPQETQYF

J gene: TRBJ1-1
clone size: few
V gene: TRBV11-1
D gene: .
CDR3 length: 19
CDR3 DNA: TGTGCCAGCAGCTTAGGGGGCCGCCGATTATCCACCTTGAACACTGAAGCTTTCTTT
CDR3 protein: CASSLGGRRLSTLNTEAFF

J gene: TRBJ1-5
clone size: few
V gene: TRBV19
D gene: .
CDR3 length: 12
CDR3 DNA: TGTGCCAGTAGTCAGGCTGCGGGGCCCCAGCATTTT
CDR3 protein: CASSQAAGPQHF

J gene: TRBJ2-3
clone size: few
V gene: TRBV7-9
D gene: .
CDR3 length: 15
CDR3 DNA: TGTGCCAGCAGCTCCTACGTTTATTACACAGATACGCAGTATTTT
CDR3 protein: CASSSYVYYTDTQYF

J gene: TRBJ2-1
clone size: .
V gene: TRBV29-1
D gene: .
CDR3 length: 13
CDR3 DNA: TGCAGCGTCCGAAAAGGCTTATGGGATGAGCAGTTCTTC
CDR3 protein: CSVRKGLWDEQFF

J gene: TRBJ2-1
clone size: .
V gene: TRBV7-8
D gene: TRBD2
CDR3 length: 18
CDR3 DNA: TGTGCCAGCAGCACCGTCTCCGGGACTAGCGGGAGGAGTAATGAGCAGTTCTTC
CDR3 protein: CASSTVSGTSGRSNEQFF

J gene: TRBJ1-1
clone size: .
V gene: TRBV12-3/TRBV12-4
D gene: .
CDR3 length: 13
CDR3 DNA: TGTGCCAGCAGTTTCGAGGGGGGCACTGAAGCTTTCTTT
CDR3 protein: CASSFEGGTEAFF

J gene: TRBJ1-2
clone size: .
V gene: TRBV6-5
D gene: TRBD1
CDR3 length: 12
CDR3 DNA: TGTGCCAGCAGTTACGACAGGGCTGGCTACACCTTC
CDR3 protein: CASSYDRAGYTF